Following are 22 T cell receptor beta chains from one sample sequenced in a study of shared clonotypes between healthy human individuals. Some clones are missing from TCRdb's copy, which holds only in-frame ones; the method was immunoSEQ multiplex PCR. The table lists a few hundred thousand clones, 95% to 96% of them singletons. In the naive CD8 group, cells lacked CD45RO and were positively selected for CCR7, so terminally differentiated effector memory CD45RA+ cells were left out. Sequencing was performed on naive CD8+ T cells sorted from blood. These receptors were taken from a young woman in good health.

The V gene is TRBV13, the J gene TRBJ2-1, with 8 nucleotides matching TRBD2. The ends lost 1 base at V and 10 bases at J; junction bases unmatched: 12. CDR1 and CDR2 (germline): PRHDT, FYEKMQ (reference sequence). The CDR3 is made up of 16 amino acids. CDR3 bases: TGTGCCAGCAGCTTAGCCTGGCTAGCGGGTACTGGGGAGCAGTTCTTC. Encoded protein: CASSLAWLAGTGEQFF.

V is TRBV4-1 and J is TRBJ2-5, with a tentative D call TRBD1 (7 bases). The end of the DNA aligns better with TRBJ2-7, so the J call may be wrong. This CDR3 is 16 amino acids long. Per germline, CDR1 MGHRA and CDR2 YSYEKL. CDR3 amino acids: CASSQGAGTASYEQYF. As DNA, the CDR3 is TGCGCCAGCAGCCAAGGGGCGGGGACAGCTTCCTACGAGCAGTACTTC.

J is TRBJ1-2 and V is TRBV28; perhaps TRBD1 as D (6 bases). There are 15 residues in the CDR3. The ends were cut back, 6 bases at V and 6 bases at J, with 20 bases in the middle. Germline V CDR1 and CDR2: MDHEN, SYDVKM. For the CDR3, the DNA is TGTGCCAGCAGGTCGACAGGAGGCCCAGGGGATGGCTACACCTTC. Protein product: CASRSTGGPGDGYTF.

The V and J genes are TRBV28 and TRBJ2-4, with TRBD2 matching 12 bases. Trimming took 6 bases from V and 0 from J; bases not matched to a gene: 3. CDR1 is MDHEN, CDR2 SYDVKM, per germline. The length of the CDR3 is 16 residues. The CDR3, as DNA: TGTGCCAGCAGGCGGACTAGCGGGACAGCCAAAAACATTCAGTACTTC. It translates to CASRRTSGTAKNIQYF.

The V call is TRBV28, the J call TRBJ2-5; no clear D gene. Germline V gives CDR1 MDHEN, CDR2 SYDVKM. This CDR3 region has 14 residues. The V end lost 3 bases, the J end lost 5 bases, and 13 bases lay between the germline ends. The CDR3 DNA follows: TGTGCCAGCAGTTTCAGTGACGGATGGGAGACCCAGTACTTC. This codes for CASSFSDGWETQYF.

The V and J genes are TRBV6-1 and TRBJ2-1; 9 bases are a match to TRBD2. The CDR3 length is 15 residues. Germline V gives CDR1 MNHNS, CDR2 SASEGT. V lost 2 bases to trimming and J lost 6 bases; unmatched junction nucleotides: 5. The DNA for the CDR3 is TGTGCCAGCAGTGAACTCCGCGGGAGGGGCAATGAGCAGTTCTTC. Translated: CASSELRGRGNEQFF.

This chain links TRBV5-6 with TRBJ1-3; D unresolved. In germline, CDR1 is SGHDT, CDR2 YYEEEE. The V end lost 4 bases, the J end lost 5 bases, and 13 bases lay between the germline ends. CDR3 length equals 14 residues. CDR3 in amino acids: CASSLGSARNTIYF. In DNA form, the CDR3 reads TGTGCCAGCAGCCTCGGTAGTGCCCGAAACACCATATATTTT.

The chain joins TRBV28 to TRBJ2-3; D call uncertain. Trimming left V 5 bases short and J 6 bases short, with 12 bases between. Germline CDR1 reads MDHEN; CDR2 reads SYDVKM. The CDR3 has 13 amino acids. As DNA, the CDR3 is TGTGCCAGCAGTCCCCCGGCGCCGGATACGCAGTATTTT. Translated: CASSPPAPDTQYF.

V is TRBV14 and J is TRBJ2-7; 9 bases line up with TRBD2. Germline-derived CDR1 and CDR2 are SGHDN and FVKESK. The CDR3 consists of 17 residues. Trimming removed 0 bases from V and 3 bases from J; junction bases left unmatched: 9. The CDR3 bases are TGTGCCAGCAGCCAAGATCCTTGGCGGGAGGGCCGCTACGAGCAGTACTTC. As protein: CASSQDPWREGRYEQYF.

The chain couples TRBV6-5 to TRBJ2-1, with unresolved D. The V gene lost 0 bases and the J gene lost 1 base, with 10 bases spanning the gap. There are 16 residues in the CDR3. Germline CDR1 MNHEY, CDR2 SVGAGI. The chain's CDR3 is CASSYSLGASYNEQFF. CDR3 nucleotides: TGTGCCAGCAGTTACTCCCTCGGAGCGTCCTACAATGAGCAGTTCTTC.

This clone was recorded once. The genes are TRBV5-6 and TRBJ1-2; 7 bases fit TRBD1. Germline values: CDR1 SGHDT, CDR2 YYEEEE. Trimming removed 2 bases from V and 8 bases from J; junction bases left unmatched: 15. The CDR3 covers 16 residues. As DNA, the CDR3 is TGTGCCAGCAGCTTTTTTGGACAGGAGTTAATTGGGGGCTACACCTTC. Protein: CASSFFGQELIGGYTF.

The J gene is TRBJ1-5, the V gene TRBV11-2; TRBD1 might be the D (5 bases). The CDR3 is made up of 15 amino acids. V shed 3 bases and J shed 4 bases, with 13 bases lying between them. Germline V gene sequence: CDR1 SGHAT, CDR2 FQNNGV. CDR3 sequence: CASSLGVAPNQPQHF. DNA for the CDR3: TGTGCCAGCAGCTTGGGGGTCGCACCAAATCAGCCCCAGCATTTT.

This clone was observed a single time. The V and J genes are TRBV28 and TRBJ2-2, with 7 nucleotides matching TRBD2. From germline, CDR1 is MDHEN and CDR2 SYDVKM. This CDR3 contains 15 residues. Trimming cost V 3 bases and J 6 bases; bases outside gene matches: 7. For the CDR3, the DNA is TGTGCCAGCAGTTTCGACCAGGGAGGGGCCGGGGAGCTGTTTTTT. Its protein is CASSFDQGGAGELFF.

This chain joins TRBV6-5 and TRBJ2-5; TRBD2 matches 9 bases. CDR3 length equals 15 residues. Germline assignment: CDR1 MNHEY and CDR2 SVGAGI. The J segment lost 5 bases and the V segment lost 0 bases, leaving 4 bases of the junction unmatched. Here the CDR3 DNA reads TGTGCCAGCAGTTACTCCGGACTAGCGTACGAGACCCAGTACTTC. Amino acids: CASSYSGLAYETQYF.

The CDR3 spells CASSSNTYEQYF. The CDR3 DNA sequence: TGTGCCAGCAGCTCCAACACCTACGAGCAGTACTTC. This rearrangement joins TRBV11-1 to TRBJ2-7; D is ambiguous. The CDR3 extends over 12 amino acids. Germline-derived CDR1 and CDR2 are SGHAT and FQDESV (reference sequence). V was clipped by 4 bases and J by 2 bases, with 6 bases between them.

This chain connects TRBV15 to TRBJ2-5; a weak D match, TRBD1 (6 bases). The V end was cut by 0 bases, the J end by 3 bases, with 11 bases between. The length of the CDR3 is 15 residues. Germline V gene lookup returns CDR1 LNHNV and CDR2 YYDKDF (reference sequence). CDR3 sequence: CATSREGRTEETQYF. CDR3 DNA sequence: TGTGCCACCAGCAGAGAGGGTCGGACAGAAGAGACCCAGTACTTC.

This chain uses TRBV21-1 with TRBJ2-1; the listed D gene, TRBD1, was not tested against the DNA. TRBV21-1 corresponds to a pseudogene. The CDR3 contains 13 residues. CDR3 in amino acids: CASSKAGRNEQFF. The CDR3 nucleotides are TGTGCCAGCAGCAAAGCGGGGCGCAATGAGCAGTTCTTC.

CDR3 bases: TGCAGCGTGGACCGACGGACAGGGGGCCTCACTGAAGCTTTCTTT. The encoded protein is CSVDRRTGGLTEAFF. The V gene is TRBV29-1, the J gene TRBJ1-1; 11 nucleotides align to TRBD1. This CDR3 is 15 amino acids long. Germline CDR1 reads SQVTM; CDR2 reads ANQGSEA. V shed 6 bases and J 4 bases; nucleotides not matched to a gene: 10.

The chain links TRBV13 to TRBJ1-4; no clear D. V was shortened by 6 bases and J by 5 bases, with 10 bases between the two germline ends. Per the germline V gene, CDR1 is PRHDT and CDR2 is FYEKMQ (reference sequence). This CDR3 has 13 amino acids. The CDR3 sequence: CASRGSSNEKLFF. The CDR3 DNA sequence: TGTGCCAGCAGAGGCAGCTCCAATGAAAAACTGTTTTTT. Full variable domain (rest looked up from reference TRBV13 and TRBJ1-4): AAGVIQSPRHLIKEKRETATLKCYPIPRHDTVYWYQQGPGQDPQFLISFYEKMQSDKGSIPDRFSAQQFSDYHSELNMSSLELGDSALYFCASRGSSNEKLFFGSGTQLSVL.

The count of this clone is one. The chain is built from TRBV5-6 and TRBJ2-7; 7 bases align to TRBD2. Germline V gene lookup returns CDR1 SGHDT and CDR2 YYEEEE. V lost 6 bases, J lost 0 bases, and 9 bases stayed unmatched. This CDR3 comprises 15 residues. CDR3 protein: CASNLGGGGSYEQYF. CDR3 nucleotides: TGTGCCAGCAATCTCGGCGGGGGAGGCTCCTACGAGCAGTACTTC.

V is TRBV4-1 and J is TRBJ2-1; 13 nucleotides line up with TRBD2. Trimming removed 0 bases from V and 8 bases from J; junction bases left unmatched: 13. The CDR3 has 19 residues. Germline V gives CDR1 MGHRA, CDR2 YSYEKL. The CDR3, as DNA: TGCGCCAGCAGCCAAGATTCGGCCGCGACTAGCGGGAGGTGGTATGAGCAGTTCTTC. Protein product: CASSQDSAATSGRWYEQFF.

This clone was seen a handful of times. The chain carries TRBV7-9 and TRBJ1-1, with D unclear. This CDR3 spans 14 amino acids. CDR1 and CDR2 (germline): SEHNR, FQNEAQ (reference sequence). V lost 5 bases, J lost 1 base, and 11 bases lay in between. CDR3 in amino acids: CASSPDLQNTEAFF. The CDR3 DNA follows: TGTGCCAGCAGCCCGGATCTCCAGAACACTGAAGCTTTCTTT.